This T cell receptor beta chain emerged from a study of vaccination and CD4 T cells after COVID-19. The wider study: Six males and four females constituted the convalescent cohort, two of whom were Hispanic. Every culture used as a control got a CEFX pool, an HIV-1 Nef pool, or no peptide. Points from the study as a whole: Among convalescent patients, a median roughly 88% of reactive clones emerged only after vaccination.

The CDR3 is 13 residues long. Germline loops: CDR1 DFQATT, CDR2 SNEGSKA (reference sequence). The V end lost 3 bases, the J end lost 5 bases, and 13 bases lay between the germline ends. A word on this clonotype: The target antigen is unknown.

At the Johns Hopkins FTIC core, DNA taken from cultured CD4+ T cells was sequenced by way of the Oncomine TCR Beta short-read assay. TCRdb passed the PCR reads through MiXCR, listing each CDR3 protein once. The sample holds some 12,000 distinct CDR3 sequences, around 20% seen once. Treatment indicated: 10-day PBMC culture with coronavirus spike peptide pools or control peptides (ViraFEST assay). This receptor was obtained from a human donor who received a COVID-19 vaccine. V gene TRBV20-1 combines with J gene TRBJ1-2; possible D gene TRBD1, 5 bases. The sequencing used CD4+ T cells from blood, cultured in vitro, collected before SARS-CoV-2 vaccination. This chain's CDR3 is CSARGTGGYGYTF. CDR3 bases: TGCAGTGCTAGGGGGACCGGAGGTTATGGCTACACCTTC.